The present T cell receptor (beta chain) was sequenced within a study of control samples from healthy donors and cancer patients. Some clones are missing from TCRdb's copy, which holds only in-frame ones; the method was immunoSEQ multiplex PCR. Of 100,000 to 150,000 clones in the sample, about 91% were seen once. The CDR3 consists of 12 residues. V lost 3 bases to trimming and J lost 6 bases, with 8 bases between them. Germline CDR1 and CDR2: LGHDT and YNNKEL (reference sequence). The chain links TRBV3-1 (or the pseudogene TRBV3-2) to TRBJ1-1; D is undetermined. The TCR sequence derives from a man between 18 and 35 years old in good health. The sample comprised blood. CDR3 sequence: CASSQDRAEAFF. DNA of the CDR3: TGTGCCAGCAGCCAGGACCGCGCTGAAGCTTTCTTT.